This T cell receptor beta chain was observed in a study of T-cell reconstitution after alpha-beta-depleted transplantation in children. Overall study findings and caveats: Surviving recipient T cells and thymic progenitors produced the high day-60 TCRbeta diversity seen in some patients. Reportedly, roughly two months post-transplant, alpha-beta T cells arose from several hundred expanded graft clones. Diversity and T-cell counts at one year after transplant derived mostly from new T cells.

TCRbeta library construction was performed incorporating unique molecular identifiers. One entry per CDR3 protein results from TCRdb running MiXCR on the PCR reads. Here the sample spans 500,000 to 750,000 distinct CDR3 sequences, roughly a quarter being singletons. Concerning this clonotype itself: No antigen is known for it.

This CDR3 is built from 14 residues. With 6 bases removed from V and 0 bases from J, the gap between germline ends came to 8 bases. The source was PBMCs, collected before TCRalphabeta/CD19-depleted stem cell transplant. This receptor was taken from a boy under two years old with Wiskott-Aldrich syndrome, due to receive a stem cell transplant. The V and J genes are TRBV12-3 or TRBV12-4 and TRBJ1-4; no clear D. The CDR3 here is CASRDVATNEKLFF. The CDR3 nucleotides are TGTGCCAGCAGGGACGTTGCAACTAATGAAAAACTGTTTTTT.